This passage covers 5 T cell receptor beta chains from one sample sequenced in a study of PD-1 blockade in classical Hodgkin lymphoma. The time point denotes: cycle 4 day 1 (C4D1), after five to seven weeks of nivolumab. Relapses following autologous stem cell transplantation were seen in all patients, with brentuximab vedotin exposure varying. Data came from immunoSEQ multiplex PCR; TCRdb stores just in-frame clones and leaves some out. The sample contains over 80,000 clones, over 75% of which appear only once. The sequencing used peripheral blood mononuclear cells (PBMCs), collected before the fourth cycle of nivolumab. The receptor source for this set is a human donor with classical Hodgkin lymphoma.

The chain combines TRBV19 with TRBJ2-7, with 9 bases fitting TRBD2. The CDR3 consists of 14 residues. Germline V gene data show CDR1 as LNHDA and CDR2 as SQIVND (reference sequence). The junction had 10 bases not matched to a gene; V was cut back by 9 bases and J by 4 bases. The CDR3 spells CASLIKRGAYEQYF. CDR3 nucleotide sequence: TGTGCCAGCCTAATAAAGCGGGGGGCTTACGAGCAGTACTTC.

The table lists this clone with a few counts. The CDR3 region has the DNA TGCGCCAGCAGCTTAGAGGGAATAAGCACAGATACGCAGTATTTT. Its translation: CASSLEGISTDTQYF. The gene calls are TRBV5-1 and TRBJ2-3; the D gene is possibly TRBD2 (5 bases). The CDR3 runs 15 residues. Trimming cost V 2 bases and J 0 bases, with 10 bases left between them. Germline V gene sequence: CDR1 SGHRS, CDR2 YFSETQ.

The CDR3 loop is CAASRQPGVEQFF. DNA for the CDR3: TGTGCAGCTTCCAGGCAGCCAGGGGTTGAGCAGTTCTTC. The chain joins TRBV2 to TRBJ2-1, with D perhaps TRBD1 (6 bases). The CDR3 has 13 amino acids. Germline CDR1 reads SNHLY; CDR2 reads FYNNEI.

The rearrangement joins TRBV5-4 to TRBJ2-6; no reliable D call. The CDR3 sequence is 14 residues long. V was cut by 0 bases and J by 3 bases, with 4 bases left in between. The germline gives CDR1 SGHNT, CDR2 YYREEE (reference sequence). CDR3 sequence (DNA): TGTGCCAGCAGCTTGGCTGGTGGGGCCAACGTCCTGACTTTC. This encodes CASSLAGGANVLTF. Full variable domain (outside the CDR3, taken from reference TRBV5-4 and TRBJ2-6): ETGVTQSPTHLIKTRGQQVTLRCSSQSGHNTVSWYQQALGQGPQFIFQYYREEENGRGNFPPRFSGLQFPNYSSELNVNALELDDSALYLCASSLAGGANVLTFGAGSRLTVL.

V usage is TRBV28 and J usage is TRBJ2-5; the D is unclear. The V and J ends lost 0 bases and 8 bases respectively, with 4 bases between them. Germline V gene data show CDR1 as MDHEN and CDR2 as SYDVKM. CDR3 length equals 11 residues. This chain's CDR3 is CASSLWGTQYF. As DNA, the CDR3 is TGTGCCAGCAGTTTATGGGGAACCCAGTACTTC. Combining the CDR3 with reference TRBV28 and TRBJ2-5 gives the whole variable domain DVKVTQSSRYLVKRTGEKVFLECVQDMDHENMFWYRQDPGLGLRLIYFSYDVKMKEKGDIPEGYSVSREKKERFSLILESASTNQTSMYLCASSLWGTQYFGPGTRLLVL.